The sample holds one count of the clone carrying this TCR beta chain. Seattle cases were enrolled at active infection and followed longitudinally. The junction had 6 bases not matched to a gene; V was cut back by 2 bases and J by 3 bases. This CDR3 has 15 amino acids. The germline V gene has CDR1 SGDLS and CDR2 YYNGEE. This record belongs to a study of blood T cell repertoires in COVID-19. About the research overall: Some COVID-19 samples were acute and others convalescent; all came from the United States, Italy and Spain. T cells, B-cell-depleted T cells, or PBMCs supplied cDNA or gDNA.

Original processing notes: Reference gene primer amplification gave estimated nucleated cell counts. Data came from immunoSEQ multiplex PCR; TCRdb stores just in-frame clones and leaves some out. V and J calls and clone size are copied from that table; D and trimming were computed from the DNA. The sample lists 50,000 to 70,000 clones; roughly 84% were seen once. Material: peripheral blood. The V gene is TRBV9, the J gene TRBJ1-1, with 8 nucleotides matching TRBD1. This clonotype was obtained from a man older than 75 with COVID-19, enrolled during active disease. CDR3 residues: CASSVQGAYDTEAFF. The CDR3 region has the DNA TGTGCCAGCAGCGTTCAGGGGGCCTACGACACTGAAGCTTTCTTT.